This TCR beta chain was observed in a study of blood T cell repertoires in COVID-19. Profiling relied on immunoSEQ multiplex PCR, and the TCRdb table lists in-frame clones only, not all of them. The table records about 70,000 clones, approximately 80% of them present only once. V dropped 5 bases and J dropped 2 bases, with 13 bases sitting between them. Per the germline V gene, CDR1 is SEHNR and CDR2 is FQNEAQ (reference sequence). CDR3 length: 14 residues. The chain uses TRBV7-9 and TRBJ2-7, with no clear D. This clonotype was sampled from a human donor in a cohort sampled during active COVID-19. Sequenced material: peripheral blood. The CDR3 sequence: CASSTPASPYEQYF. The CDR3 DNA reads TGTGCCAGCAGCACACCCGCCTCGCCCTACGAGCAGTACTTC.